This T cell receptor beta chain was recovered during a study of T-cell reconstitution after alpha-beta-depleted transplantation in children. Unique molecular identifiers were built into the TCRbeta library. Using its own MiXCR run on the PCR reads, TCRdb lists one record per CDR3 protein. In the table there are about 640,000 distinct CDR3 sequences, about 15% of which are singletons. V dropped 0 bases and J dropped 7 bases, with 16 bases sitting between them. Germline-derived CDR1 and CDR2 are LGHNA and YNFKEQ. The CDR3 runs 16 residues. This clonotype came up many times. This clonotype was sampled from a human donor who donated a stem cell graft to a child with acute myeloid leukemia. Sequenced here: PBMCs from the stem cell graft donor, sampled from the stem cell graft. The chain employs TRBV4-2 and TRBJ1-5; D might be TRBD1 (5 bases). The CDR3 is CASSQDPGPGTQPQHF. The CDR3 region has the DNA TGTGCCAGCAGCCAAGACCCAGGGCCGGGGACCCAGCCCCAGCATTTT.